A selection of T cell receptor beta chains follows, all from one sample in a study of blood T cell repertoires in COVID-19. Using immunoSEQ multiplex PCR, the repertoire was profiled, and TCRdb retains in-frame clones only, with some absent. The sample includes over 350,000 clones, around 90% of them seen just once. The sequenced material came from PBMCs or T cells enriched from blood (not recorded which). The receptors were sampled from a young woman with acute COVID-19. The CDR3 runs from the conserved cysteine through the conserved F or W. Each record gives: CDR3 DNA, CDR3 protein, V gene, clone size, J gene, D gene. A D gene is named only where the DNA matches it firmly. Where a row states a size, it is once, few, many or the class of an expanded clone; other rows omit it.

TGTGCCAGCAGCCACGCTGCGGAGGGCGGGTATGGCTACACCTTC CASSHAAEGGYGYTF TRBV3-1/TRBV3-2 . TRBJ1-2 .
TGTGCCAGCAGCCAGGGACAGACTCTTCTCACAGATACGCAGTATTTT CASSQGQTLLTDTQYF TRBV11-1 . TRBJ2-3 TRBD1
TGCGCCAGCAGCCTAGGGGAGGACGGAAACACCATATATTTT CASSLGEDGNTIYF TRBV5-1 . TRBJ1-3 .
TGCAGCGTTGCCTCTCGGGACAGGGGGATCGGCTACACCTTC CSVASRDRGIGYTF TRBV29-1 once TRBJ1-2 TRBD1
TGTGCCAGCAGCAACTATTACACAGATACGCAGTATTTT CASSNYYTDTQYF TRBV7-2 . TRBJ2-3 .
TGTGCCAGCAGCGGTCCCCCTCTACAGGGAAGCACTGAAGCTTTCTTT CASSGPPLQGSTEAFF TRBV13 . TRBJ1-1 .
TGCGCCAGCAGCTTGGGTGGCGGGTCTGGGGCCAACGTCCTGACTTTC CASSLGGGSGANVLTF TRBV5-1 . TRBJ2-6 .
TGTGCCAGCAGCCCGACTAGCGGGAGGGTGGAGACCCAGTACTTC CASSPTSGRVETQYF TRBV5-4 . TRBJ2-5 TRBD2
TGTGCCAGCAGCCTCGAGAGAGGGCGCAATTCACCCCTCCACTTT CASSLERGRNSPLHF TRBV5-4 . TRBJ1-6 .
TGTGCCAGCAGCCCCCTCACATCTAACACTGAAGCTTTCTTT CASSPLTSNTEAFF TRBV9 . TRBJ1-1 .
TGTGCCAGCAGTGCCCGGACAGGGACGAATTCACCCCTCCACTTT CASSARTGTNSPLHF TRBV25-1 . TRBJ1-6 TRBD1
TGTGCCAGCAGTTTATGGACATATTGGGGACAGGGCTATAATTCACCCCTCCACTTT CASSLWTYWGQGYNSPLHF TRBV28 . TRBJ1-6 TRBD1
TGTGCCAGCAGCTTAGTAAGCCTCTTACAGTACAATGAGCAGTTCTTC CASSLVSLLQYNEQFF TRBV5-4 . TRBJ2-1 .
TGTGCCAGCGGTAGAAACCGAAACACCATATATTTT CASGRNRNTIYF TRBV7-2 . TRBJ1-3 .
TGTGCCAGCAGTTTACTGGTTCGCGGGAGGGCCAGGTCCTACAATGAGCAGTTCTTC CASSLLVRGRARSYNEQFF TRBV28 . TRBJ2-1 TRBD2
TGCACCAGCAGCCAATATTTGCTAGCGGGAGTCAATGAGCAGTTCTTC CTSSQYLLAGVNEQFF TRBV1 . TRBJ2-1 .
TGTGCCAGCTCACCCGGGACAGGGAGCAATCAGCCCCAGCATTTT CASSPGTGSNQPQHF TRBV18 . TRBJ1-5 TRBD1
TGTGCCAGCAGCTTACAGGGATCCTACGAGCAGTACTTC CASSLQGSYEQYF TRBV5-5 . TRBJ2-7 .
TGCGCCAGCAGCCAACAGGACAGTGGTGGCTATGGCTACACCTTC CASSQQDSGGYGYTF TRBV4-3 . TRBJ1-2 .
TGTGCCAGCAGCTTAGGGGGTGTCACTGAAGCTTTCTTT CASSLGGVTEAFF TRBV5-6 . TRBJ1-1 .
TGTGCCAGCAGTGAGGGGGCGTATTCACCCCTCCACTTT CASSEGAYSPLHF TRBV25-1 . TRBJ1-6 .
TGTGCCAGCAGCACACATTACTACGAGCAGTACTTC CASSTHYYEQYF TRBV4-2 . TRBJ2-7 .
TGTGCCAGCCGGGACACTACCTACGAGCAGTACTTC CASRDTTYEQYF TRBV28 . TRBJ2-7 .
TGTGCCAGCAGCGTAAGGGGTTCTCCTGGAAACACCATATATTTT CASSVRGSPGNTIYF TRBV9 . TRBJ1-3 .
TGTGCCAGTAGTATGAGTAGTGTGAGGGCCTATAGCAATCAGCCCCAGCATTTT CASSMSSVRAYSNQPQHF TRBV19 . TRBJ1-5 .
TGTGCCAGCAGTTACGGGACAGGGTTTGAAGCTTTCTTT CASSYGTGFEAFF TRBV6-5 . TRBJ1-1 TRBD1
TGTGCCAGCAGTTTCCAGGGCACAGATACGCAGTATTTT CASSFQGTDTQYF TRBV27 . TRBJ2-3 .
TGCAGTGCTAGTTCACTAGCGGGGTTCAATGAGCAGTTCTTC CSASSLAGFNEQFF TRBV20-1 once TRBJ2-1 TRBD2
TGTGCCAGTAGTATTCGGGACAGGGACGAGCAGTACTTC CASSIRDRDEQYF TRBV19 . TRBJ2-7 TRBD1